A single sample is the source of the 16 T cell receptor beta chains below, sequenced in a study of T cells in Graves' hyperthyroidism and ophthalmopathy. Authors of the study amplified TCR beta CDR3 regions from RNA transcripts. First-round RT-PCR of the TCR CDR3 relied on the HTBI primer set. In TCRdb, the multiplex PCR reads were re-called with MiXCR into one record per CDR3 protein. The sample shows about 360,000 distinct CDR3 sequences, 25% of them seen only once. The sequencing input was blood. The receptors stem from a man aged 45 to 65 with Graves' hyperthyroidism.

The gene calls are TRBV5-1 and TRBJ2-1; tentatively, D is TRBD2 (6 bases). This CDR3 is 13 amino acids long. Trimming removed 4 bases from V and 6 bases from J, with 11 bases in between. The germline V gene has CDR1 SGHRS and CDR2 YFSETQ. The CDR3: CASSPDYFNEQFF. CDR3 nucleotide sequence: TGCGCCAGCAGCCCGGACTATTTCAATGAGCAGTTCTTC.

V gene TRBV7-9 combines with J gene TRBJ1-2, with D maybe TRBD1 (6 bases). The germline gives CDR1 SEHNR, CDR2 FQNEAQ (reference sequence). This CDR3 is 15 amino acids long. V was clipped by 5 bases and J by 1 base, with 14 bases between them. CDR3 coding DNA: TGTGCCAGCAGCCTCCGGGACACCGTTAACTATGGCTACACCTTC. This gives the protein CASSLRDTVNYGYTF.

This chain joins TRBV12-3 or TRBV12-4 and TRBJ1-2; 8 positions match TRBD1. The CDR3 has 13 amino acids. V shed 5 bases, J shed 7 bases, and the junction held 6 bases outside the gene matches. The CDR3 DNA follows: TGTGCCAGCAGTCCCGGACAGGGTGTTGGCTACACCTTC. Protein product: CASSPGQGVGYTF.

This clonotype turned up a few times. The chain has TRBV9 and TRBJ1-4, with 9 bases matching TRBD1. The germline V gene has CDR1 SGDLS and CDR2 YYNGEE. J gave up 4 bases and V 3 bases, and 4 bases lay outside the gene matches. The CDR3 loop spans 15 amino acids. The CDR3 DNA is TGTGCCAGCAGCGAACCGGGACAGGGTAATGAAAAACTGTTTTTT. Translation: CASSEPGQGNEKLFF.

The chain employs TRBV3-1 and TRBJ2-1; D is perhaps TRBD2 (5 bases). V lost 1 base and J 0 bases, leaving 10 bases between the germline ends. The germline gives CDR1 LGHDT, CDR2 YNNKEL (reference sequence). The CDR3 runs to 16 residues. The CDR3 sequence is CASSQARADSYNEQFF. CDR3 DNA: TGTGCCAGCAGCCAAGCGAGGGCAGACTCCTACAATGAGCAGTTCTTC.

This clonotype was counted at least ten times. This sequence joins TRBV20-1 and TRBJ2-5; no firm D call. This CDR3 is 16 amino acids long. V lost 6 bases and J 1 base, leaving 21 bases between the germline ends. CDR1 DFQATT and CDR2 SNEGSKA come from the germline V gene (reference sequence). The CDR3 here is CSAARLGSWAQETQYF. Written as DNA, the CDR3 is TGCAGTGCAGCGAGACTGGGTAGCTGGGCCCAAGAGACCCAGTACTTC.

This clonotype has more than one count but fewer than ten. The V gene is TRBV5-1, the J gene TRBJ2-5; possible D gene TRBD2, 5 bases. CDR3 length equals 14 residues. Germline V CDR1 and CDR2: SGHRS, YFSETQ. V lost 4 bases and J 2 bases, leaving 12 bases between the germline ends. The CDR3 coding sequence is TGCGCCAGCAGCGCGGACTCAAAACAAGAGACCCAGTACTTC. Residues: CASSADSKQETQYF.

CDR3 sequence: CASSYVGMRGETQYF. DNA of the CDR3: TGTGCCAGCAGTTACGTGGGCATGAGGGGCGAGACCCAGTACTTC. This rearrangement joins TRBV6-2 or TRBV6-3 to TRBJ2-5; D tentatively reads TRBD1 or TRBD2 (5 bases each). Germline assignment: CDR1 MNHEY and CDR2 SVGEGT. The CDR3 length is 15 residues. V dropped 2 bases and J dropped 5 bases, with 15 bases sitting between them.

The sample holds many counts of this clonotype. The chain uses TRBV11-2 and TRBJ2-7, with unresolved D. The length of the CDR3 is 16 residues. The V gene's germline CDR1 is SGHAT and CDR2 FQNNGV. V lost 0 bases and J 6 bases, leaving 18 bases between the germline ends. DNA for the CDR3: TGTGCCAGCAGCTTAGATGGGTCAGGCCTTTGGGCCGAGCAGTACTTC. Translated, it gives CASSLDGSGLWAEQYF.

This CDR3 reads CASSPQPGYSGANVLTF. The CDR3 bases are TGTGCCAGCAGTCCGCAGCCGGGGTACTCTGGGGCCAACGTCCTGACTTTC. This chain uses TRBV28 with TRBJ2-6; a weak D match, TRBD2 (5 bases). Deletions cut 5 bases from V and 0 bases from J, with 14 bases between. This CDR3 contains 17 residues. CDR1 is MDHEN and CDR2 is SYDVKM in the germline V gene.

This clonotype was counted many times. The gene calls are TRBV10-3 and TRBJ2-3; 12 positions agree with TRBD2. Germline V lookup: CDR1 ENHRY, CDR2 SYGVKD. Trimming at V came to 8 bases and at J to 4 bases, leaving 7 bases not matched to a gene. This CDR3 spans 15 amino acids. The CDR3 bases are TGTGCCATCGGGGCAAGACTAGCGGGAGCAGATACGCAGTATTTT. As protein: CAIGARLAGADTQYF.

The V gene is TRBV9, the J gene TRBJ2-7, with a tentative D call TRBD1 (5 bases). Germline CDR1 and CDR2: SGDLS and YYNGEE. V shed 0 bases and J shed 4 bases, with 14 bases lying between them. The CDR3 has 15 amino acids. CDR3 coding DNA: TGTGCCAGCAGCGTAGAGCAGGGCGTGGGGTACGAGCAGTACTTC. It yields the protein CASSVEQGVGYEQYF. The full variable domain, with the rest looked up from reference TRBV9 and TRBJ2-7, is DSGVTQTPKHLITATGQRVTLRCSPRSGDLSVYWYQQSLDQGLQFLIQYYNGEERAKGNILERFSAQQFPDLHSELNLSSLELGDSALYFCASSVEQGVGYEQYFGPGTRLTVT.

Only one count was recorded for this clonotype. The rearrangement joins TRBV20-1 to TRBJ1-1; TRBD1 is a possible D gene (6 bases). Trimming stripped 6 bases from V and 1 base from J, with 18 bases between. The CDR3 is 15 amino acids. Germline V gene data show CDR1 as DFQATT and CDR2 as SNEGSKA (reference sequence). CDR3 DNA: TGCAGTGCCACCCCCCCCGGGACACCGAACACTGAAGCTTTCTTT. It codes for CSATPPGTPNTEAFF.

This clonotype was seen ten or more times. The rearrangement joins TRBV28 to TRBJ2-3, with D hard to call. V was pared by 2 bases and J by 4 bases, with 13 bases between. This CDR3 comprises 15 residues. Germline CDR1 and CDR2: MDHEN and SYDVKM. CDR3 protein: CASSLALSGSDTQYF. DNA for the CDR3: TGTGCCAGCAGTTTAGCGCTAAGTGGGTCAGATACGCAGTATTTT.

The chain is built from TRBV3-1 and TRBJ1-3; 7 bases agree with TRBD1. The germline CDR1 and CDR2 sequences are LGHDT and YNNKEL (reference sequence). The trim removed 2 bases at V and 1 base at J, leaving 2 bases unmatched. This CDR3 contains 15 residues. Written as DNA, the CDR3 is TGTGCCAGCAGCCAAATGACAGGGTCTGGAAACACCATATATTTT. Amino acid sequence: CASSQMTGSGNTIYF.

Only a few counts were recorded for this clonotype. The J gene is TRBJ2-1, the V gene TRBV7-3, with 9 bases lining up with TRBD2. The trim removed 5 bases at V and 15 bases at J, leaving 17 bases unmatched. The germline gives CDR1 SGHTA, CDR2 FQGTGA. The CDR3 runs 15 residues. CDR3 region: CASSQTEASGMFRFF. CDR3 in DNA: TGTGCCAGCAGCCAGACAGAGGCTAGCGGGATGTTCAGGTTCTTC. The complete variable domain, with remaining parts taken from reference TRBV7-3 and TRBJ2-1, reads GAGVSQTPSNKVTEKGKYVELRCDPISGHTALYWYRQSLGQGPEFLIYFQGTGAADDSGLPNDRFFAVRPEGSVSTLKIQRTERGDSAVYLCASSQTEASGMFRFFGPGTRLTVL.